This passage covers 10 T cell receptor beta chains from one sample sequenced in a study of Ad26.COV2.S vaccination and SARS-CoV-2 variants. Documented treatment: around 19 received Ad26.COV2.S at low or high dose, single or two shots; 5 received placebo; per-sample allocation not given. Day 63 following the first vaccine or placebo injection was when the samples were taken. Only in-frame clones appear in the TCRdb table, and some are missing; sequencing was by immunoSEQ multiplex PCR. The sample holds fewer than 500,000 clones, about 88% seen once. The sample consisted of peripheral blood, taken in a trial of Ad26.COV2.S vaccine versus placebo. Receptor source: a person aged 18-65 years who received the Ad26.COV2.S COVID-19 vaccine or a placebo.

The chain joins TRBV15 to TRBJ2-1, with 7 bases lining up with TRBD2. With V trimmed by 6 bases and J by 10 bases, 15 bases remained unmatched. The CDR3 covers 15 residues. Germline values: CDR1 LNHNV, CDR2 YYDKDF (reference sequence). The chain's CDR3 is CATSGLVEDSREQFF. The CDR3 bases are TGTGCCACCAGTGGACTAGTCGAAGATTCTAGGGAGCAGTTCTTC.

The chain joins TRBV5-1 to TRBJ2-2; D not certain. The V end was cut by 0 bases, the J end by 4 bases, with 7 bases between. Germline CDR1 SGHRS, CDR2 YFSETQ. The CDR3 contains 14 residues. The DNA of the CDR3 is TGCGCCAGCAGCTTGGCCGAGAGCACCGGGGAGCTGTTTTTT. It is translated as CASSLAESTGELFF.

The chain's CDR3 is CASSPEGPRKLFF. DNA of the CDR3: TGTGCCAGCAGCCCAGAGGGCCCAAGAAAACTGTTTTTT. The chain is built from TRBV12-3 or TRBV12-4 and TRBJ1-4; D gene unclear. Trimming left V 6 bases short and J 10 bases short, with 15 bases between. The CDR3 contains 13 residues.

This chain links TRBV12-3 or TRBV12-4 with TRBJ1-2, with D hard to call. The CDR3 has 12 amino acids. V was trimmed by 3 bases and J by 0 bases, leaving 2 bases between them. The CDR3 DNA reads TGTGCCAGCAGTTTCTCTAACTATGGCTACACCTTC. This encodes CASSFSNYGYTF.

The gene calls are TRBV5-5 and TRBJ2-3; D is possibly TRBD2 (6 bases). V lost 6 bases, J lost 9 bases, and 29 bases lay in between. The CDR3 spans 17 residues. Germline V CDR1 and CDR2: SGHKS, YYEKEE (reference sequence). Written as DNA, the CDR3 is TGTGCCAGCAAGCTTGGTTCACCCAGTTCTGGCGGGATAACGCAGTATTTT. Its protein product is CASKLGSPSSGGITQYF.

The rearrangement joins TRBV7-2 to TRBJ2-1; D is unresolved. CDR3 length equals 12 residues. Trimming took off 5 bases at V and 4 bases at J, with 6 bases between the two ends. Germline V gene sequence: CDR1 SGHTA, CDR2 FQGNSA. The CDR3 region is CASSPYYNEQFF. The CDR3 DNA is TGTGCCAGCAGCCCATATTACAATGAGCAGTTCTTC.

The chain recombines TRBV4-1 with TRBJ1-2; no firm D call. Trimming took off 1 base at V and 7 bases at J, with 16 bases between the two ends. The CDR3 totals 15 residues. The germline V gene encodes CDR1 MGHRA and CDR2 YSYEKL. CDR3 residues: CASSQGREGERGYTF. The CDR3 DNA is TGCGCCAGCAGCCAAGGGCGCGAGGGTGAACGTGGCTACACCTTC.

The chain has TRBV7-9 and TRBJ1-1, with D uncertain. V lost 1 base and J 6 bases, leaving 9 bases between the germline ends. Germline loops: CDR1 SEHNR, CDR2 FQNEAQ (reference sequence). The CDR3 length is 13 residues. In DNA form, the CDR3 reads TGTGCCAGCAGCTTAGAAACAGCCTCTGAAGCTTTCTTT. Translated: CASSLETASEAFF.

The V gene is TRBV28, the J gene TRBJ2-7; D gene unclear. CDR3 length: 12 residues. The V and J ends lost 2 bases and 3 bases respectively, with 5 bases between them. Per germline, CDR1 MDHEN and CDR2 SYDVKM. In DNA form, the CDR3 reads TGTGCCAGCAGTTTACCCCTCTACGAGCAGTACTTC. Translating it yields CASSLPLYEQYF.

The CDR3 DNA reads as TGTGCCAGCAGCTTAACGGTTGACAATGAGCAGTTCTTC. This codes for CASSLTVDNEQFF. The chain combines TRBV7-9 with TRBJ2-1; D remains unclear. The germline V gene has CDR1 SEHNR and CDR2 FQNEAQ (reference sequence). This CDR3 is 13 amino acids long. The V gene lost 2 bases and the J gene lost 5 bases, with 7 bases spanning the gap.